This record looks at one T cell receptor (beta chain) sequence and its context. What it binds is not known. The CDR3 has 13 residues. From germline, CDR1 is GTSNPN and CDR2 SVGIG (reference sequence). V was clipped by 4 bases and J by 3 bases; unmatched bases: 6. This sample is part of a study of T cells in tuberculosis. Across the whole study: In South Africa, adults with active tuberculosis were compared with IGRA-negative and latently infected IGRA-positive adolescents.

The time point denotes: new active TB diagnosis, blood taken before or within 7 days of starting treatment. HIV-seronegative South African adults aged 18 years or older had newly diagnosed active tuberculosis. General study results and limits: Smaller alpha distances in active tuberculosis partly reflected shorter CDR3-alpha lengths. Samples were chosen by availability of cryopreserved specimens.

Clones were read by immunoSEQ multiplex PCR, and TCRdb kept only the in-frame ones, dropping some. The sample lists about 49,000 clones; about 96% were seen once. This chain joins TRBV30 and TRBJ2-7; 7 positions match TRBD2. This material consisted of PBMCs, taken at tuberculosis diagnosis. The TCR was taken from an adult with tuberculosis. The CDR3 DNA reads as TGTGCCTGGACAGGGAGGGTCGACTACGAGCAGTACTTC. Translating gives CAWTGRVDYEQYF.